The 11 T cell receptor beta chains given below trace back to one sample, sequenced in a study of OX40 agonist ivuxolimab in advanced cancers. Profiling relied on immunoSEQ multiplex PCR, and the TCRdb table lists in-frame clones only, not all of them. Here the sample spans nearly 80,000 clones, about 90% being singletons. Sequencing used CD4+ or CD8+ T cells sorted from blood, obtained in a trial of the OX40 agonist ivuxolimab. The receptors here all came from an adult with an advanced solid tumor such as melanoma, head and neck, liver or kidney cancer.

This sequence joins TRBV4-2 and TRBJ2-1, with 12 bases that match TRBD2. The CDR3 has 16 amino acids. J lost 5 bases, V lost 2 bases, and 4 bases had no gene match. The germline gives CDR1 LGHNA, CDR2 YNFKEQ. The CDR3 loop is CASSQPSGRANNEQFF. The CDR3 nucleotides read TGTGCCAGCAGCCAACCTAGCGGGAGGGCAAACAATGAGCAGTTCTTC.

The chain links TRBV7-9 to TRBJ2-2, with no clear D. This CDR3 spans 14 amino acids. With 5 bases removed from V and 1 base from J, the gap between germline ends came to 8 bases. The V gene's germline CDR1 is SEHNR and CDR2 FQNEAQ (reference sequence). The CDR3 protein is CASSQQWNTGELFF. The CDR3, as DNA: TGTGCCAGCAGCCAACAATGGAACACCGGGGAGCTGTTTTTT.

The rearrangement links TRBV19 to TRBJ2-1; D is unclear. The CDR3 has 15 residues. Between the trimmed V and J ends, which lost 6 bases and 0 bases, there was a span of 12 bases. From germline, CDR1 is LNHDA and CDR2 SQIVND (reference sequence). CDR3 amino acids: CASSQPFNSYNEQFF. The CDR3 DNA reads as TGTGCCAGTAGCCAGCCGTTTAACTCCTACAATGAGCAGTTCTTC.

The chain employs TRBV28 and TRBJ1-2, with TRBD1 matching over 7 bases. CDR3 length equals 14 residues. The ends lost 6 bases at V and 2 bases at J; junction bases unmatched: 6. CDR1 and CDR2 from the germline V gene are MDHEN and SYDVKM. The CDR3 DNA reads TGTGCCAGCAGCCAGGGGGGAGTAAACTATGGCTACACCTTC. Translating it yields CASSQGGVNYGYTF.

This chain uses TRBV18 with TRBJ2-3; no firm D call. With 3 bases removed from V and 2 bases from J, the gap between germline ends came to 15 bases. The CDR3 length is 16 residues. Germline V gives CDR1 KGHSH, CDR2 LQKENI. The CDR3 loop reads CASSPDWGGDTDTQYF. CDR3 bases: TGTGCCAGCTCACCCGATTGGGGTGGGGACACAGATACGCAGTATTTT.

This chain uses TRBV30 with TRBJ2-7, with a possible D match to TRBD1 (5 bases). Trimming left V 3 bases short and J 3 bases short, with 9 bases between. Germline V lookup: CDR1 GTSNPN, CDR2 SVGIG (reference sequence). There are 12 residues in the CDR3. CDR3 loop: CAWRGLFYEQYF. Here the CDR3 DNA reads TGTGCCTGGAGGGGGCTCTTCTACGAGCAGTACTTC.

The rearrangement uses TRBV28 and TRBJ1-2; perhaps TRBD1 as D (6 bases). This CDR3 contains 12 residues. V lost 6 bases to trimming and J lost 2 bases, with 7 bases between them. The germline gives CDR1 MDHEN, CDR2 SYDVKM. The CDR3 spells CASSGQNYGYTF. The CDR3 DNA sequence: TGTGCCAGCAGCGGACAGAACTATGGCTACACCTTC.

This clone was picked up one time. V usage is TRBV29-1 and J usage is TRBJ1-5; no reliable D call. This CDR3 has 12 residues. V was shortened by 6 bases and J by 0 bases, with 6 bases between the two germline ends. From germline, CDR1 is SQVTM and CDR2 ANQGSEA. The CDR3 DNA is TGCAGCGTAGCCCATAGCAATCAGCCCCAGCATTTT. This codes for CSVAHSNQPQHF.

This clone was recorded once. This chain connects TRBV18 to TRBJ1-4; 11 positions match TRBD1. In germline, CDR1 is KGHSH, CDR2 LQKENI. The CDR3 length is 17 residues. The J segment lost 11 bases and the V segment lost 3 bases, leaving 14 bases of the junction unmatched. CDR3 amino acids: CASSPVVLRTGGTKLFF. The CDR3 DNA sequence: TGTGCCAGCTCACCGGTTGTTCTAAGGACAGGGGGCACCAAACTGTTTTTT.

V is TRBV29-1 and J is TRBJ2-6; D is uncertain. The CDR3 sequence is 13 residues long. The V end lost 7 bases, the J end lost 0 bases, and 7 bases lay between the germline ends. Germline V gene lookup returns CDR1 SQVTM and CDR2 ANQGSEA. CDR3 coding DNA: TGCAGCGCGAGAAACTCTGGGGCCAACGTCCTGACTTTC. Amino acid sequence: CSARNSGANVLTF.

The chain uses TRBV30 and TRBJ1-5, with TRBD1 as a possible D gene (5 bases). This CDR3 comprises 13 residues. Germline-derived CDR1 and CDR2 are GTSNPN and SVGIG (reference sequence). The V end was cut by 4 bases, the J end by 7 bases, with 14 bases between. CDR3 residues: CAWTRQGQQPQHF. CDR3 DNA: TGTGCCTGGACTCGCCAGGGTCAACAGCCCCAGCATTTT.